This TCR beta chain was retrieved from a study of T cells in Graves' hyperthyroidism and ophthalmopathy. Germline values: CDR1 SGHTA, CDR2 FQGNSA. The V segment lost 1 base and the J segment 3 bases; nucleotides outside the gene matches: 16. The CDR3 spans 19 residues. This clonotype was recorded many times. Its specificity is unknown. General observations from the study: Ophthalmopathy was separated from stable hyperthyroidism by a 13 V-J model.

TCR beta CDR3 region amplification was performed from RNA transcripts. During a first-round RT-PCR of the TCR CDR3, the HTBI primer set was used. Each CDR3 protein gets one entry after TCRdb re-called the multiplex PCR reads with MiXCR. The profile shows about 500,000 distinct CDR3 sequences, 16% of them singletons. The sample consisted of blood. This receptor was obtained from a woman aged 18-29 years with Graves' hyperthyroidism. This chain connects TRBV7-2 to TRBJ2-3; 7 bases align to TRBD2. Here the CDR3 reads CASSLVYSRGRAGTDTQYF. Written as DNA, the CDR3 is TGTGCCAGCAGCTTAGTATATTCGAGAGGGAGGGCCGGGACAGATACGCAGTATTTT.